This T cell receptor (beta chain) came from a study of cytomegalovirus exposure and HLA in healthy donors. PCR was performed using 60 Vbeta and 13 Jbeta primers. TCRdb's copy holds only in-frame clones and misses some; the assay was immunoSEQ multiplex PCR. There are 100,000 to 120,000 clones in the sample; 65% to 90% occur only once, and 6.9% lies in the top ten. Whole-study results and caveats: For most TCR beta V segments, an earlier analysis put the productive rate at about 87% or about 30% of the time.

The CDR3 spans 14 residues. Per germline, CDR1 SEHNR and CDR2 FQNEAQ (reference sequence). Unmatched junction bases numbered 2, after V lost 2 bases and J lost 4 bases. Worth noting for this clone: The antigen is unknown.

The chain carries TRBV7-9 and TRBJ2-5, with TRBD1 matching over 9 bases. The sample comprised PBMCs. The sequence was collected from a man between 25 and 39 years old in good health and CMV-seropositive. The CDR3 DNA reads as TGTGCCAGCAGCTTATGGACAGGGGTAGAGACCCAGTACTTC. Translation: CASSLWTGVETQYF.